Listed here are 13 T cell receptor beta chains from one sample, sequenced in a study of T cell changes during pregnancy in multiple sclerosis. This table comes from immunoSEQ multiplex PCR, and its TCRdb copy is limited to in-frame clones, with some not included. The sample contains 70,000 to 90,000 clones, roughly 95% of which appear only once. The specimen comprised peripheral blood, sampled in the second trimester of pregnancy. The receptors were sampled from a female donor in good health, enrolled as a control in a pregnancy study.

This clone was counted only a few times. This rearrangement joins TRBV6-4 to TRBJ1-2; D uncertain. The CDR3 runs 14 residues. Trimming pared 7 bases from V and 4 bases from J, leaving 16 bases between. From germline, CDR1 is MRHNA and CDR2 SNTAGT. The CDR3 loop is CASTPEAGSYGYTF. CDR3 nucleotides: TGTGCCAGCACCCCGGAGGCAGGCTCCTATGGCTACACCTTC.

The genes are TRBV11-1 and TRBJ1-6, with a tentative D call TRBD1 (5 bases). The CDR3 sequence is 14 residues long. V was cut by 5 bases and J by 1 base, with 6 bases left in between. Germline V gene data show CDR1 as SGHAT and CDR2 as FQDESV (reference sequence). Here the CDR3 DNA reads TGTGCCAGCAGCCCAGGGTCCTATAATTCACCCCTCCACTTT. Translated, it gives CASSPGSYNSPLHF.

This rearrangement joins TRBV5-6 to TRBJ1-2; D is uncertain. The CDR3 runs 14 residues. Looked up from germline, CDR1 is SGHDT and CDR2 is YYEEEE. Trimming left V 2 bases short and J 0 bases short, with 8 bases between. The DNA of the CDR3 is TGTGCCAGCAGCTTTCCTATAGCTAACTATGGCTACACCTTC. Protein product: CASSFPIANYGYTF.

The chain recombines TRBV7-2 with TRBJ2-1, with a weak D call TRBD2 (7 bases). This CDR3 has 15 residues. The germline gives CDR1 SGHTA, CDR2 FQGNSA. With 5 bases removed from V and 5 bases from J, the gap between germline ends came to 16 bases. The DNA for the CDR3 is TGTGCCAGCAGCATGAGGGGGGGGACGGACAATGAGCAGTTCTTC. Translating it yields CASSMRGGTDNEQFF.

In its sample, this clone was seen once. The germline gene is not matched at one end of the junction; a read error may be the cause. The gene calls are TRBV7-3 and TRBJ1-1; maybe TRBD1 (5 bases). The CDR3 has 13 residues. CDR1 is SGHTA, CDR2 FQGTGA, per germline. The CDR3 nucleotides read TGTGCCAGCAGCTTAGGGACTTTATCTGACGCTTTCTTT. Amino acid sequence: CASSLGTLSDAFF.

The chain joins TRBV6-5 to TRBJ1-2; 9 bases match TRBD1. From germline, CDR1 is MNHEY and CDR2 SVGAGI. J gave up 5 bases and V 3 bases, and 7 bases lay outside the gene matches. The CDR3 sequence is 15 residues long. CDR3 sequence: CASSYSGTGTYGYTF. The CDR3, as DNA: TGTGCCAGCAGTTATTCCGGGACAGGGACGTATGGCTACACCTTC.

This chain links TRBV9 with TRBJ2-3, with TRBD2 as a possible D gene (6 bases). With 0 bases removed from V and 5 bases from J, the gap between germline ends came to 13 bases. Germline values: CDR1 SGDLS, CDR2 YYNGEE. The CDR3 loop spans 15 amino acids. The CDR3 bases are TGTGCCAGCAGCGTAGGATTTTTGGGGGGAGATACGCAGTATTTT. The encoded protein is CASSVGFLGGDTQYF.

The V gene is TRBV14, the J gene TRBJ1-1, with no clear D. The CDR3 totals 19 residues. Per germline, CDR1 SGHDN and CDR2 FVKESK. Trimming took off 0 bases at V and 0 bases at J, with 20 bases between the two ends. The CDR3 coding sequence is TGTGCCAGCAGCCAAGATGGGCTGCCTCTCCATCGACTGAACACTGAAGCTTTCTTT. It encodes CASSQDGLPLHRLNTEAFF.

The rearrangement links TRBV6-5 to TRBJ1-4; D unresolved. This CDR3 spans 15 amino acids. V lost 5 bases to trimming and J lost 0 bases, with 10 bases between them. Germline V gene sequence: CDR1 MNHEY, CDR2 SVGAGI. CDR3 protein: CASSRSMSTNEKLFF. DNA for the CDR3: TGTGCCAGCAGTCGTTCTATGTCAACTAATGAAAAACTGTTTTTT.

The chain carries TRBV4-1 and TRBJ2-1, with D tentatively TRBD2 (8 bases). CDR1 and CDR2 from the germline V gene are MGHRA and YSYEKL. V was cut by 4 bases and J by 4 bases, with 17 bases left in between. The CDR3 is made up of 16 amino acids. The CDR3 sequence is CASSPGGRGGYNEQFF. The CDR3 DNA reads TGCGCCAGCAGCCCAGGGGGACGGGGGGGATACAATGAGCAGTTCTTC.

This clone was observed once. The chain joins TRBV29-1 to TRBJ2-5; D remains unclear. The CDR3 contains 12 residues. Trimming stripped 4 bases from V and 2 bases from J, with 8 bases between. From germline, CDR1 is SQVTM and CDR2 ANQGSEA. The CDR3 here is CSVGYGQETQYF. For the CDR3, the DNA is TGCAGCGTTGGGTACGGGCAAGAGACCCAGTACTTC.

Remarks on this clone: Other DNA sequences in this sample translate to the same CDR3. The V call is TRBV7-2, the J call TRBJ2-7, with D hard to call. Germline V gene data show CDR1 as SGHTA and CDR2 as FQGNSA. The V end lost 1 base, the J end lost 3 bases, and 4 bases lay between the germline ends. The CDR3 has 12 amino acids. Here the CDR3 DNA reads TGTGCCAGCAGCTTAGGTAGCTACGAGCAGTACTTC. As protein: CASSLGSYEQYF.

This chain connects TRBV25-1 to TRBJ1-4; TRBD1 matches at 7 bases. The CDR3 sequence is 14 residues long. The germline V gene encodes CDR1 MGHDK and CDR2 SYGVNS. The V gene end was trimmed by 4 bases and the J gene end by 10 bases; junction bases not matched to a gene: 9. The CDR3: CASSGDRVRGKLFF. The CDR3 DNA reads TGTGCCAGCAGTGGAGACAGGGTTCGGGGAAAACTGTTTTTT.